The present TCR beta chain was sequenced within a study of T-cell memory formation after mild COVID-19. The overall study: TCR clusters were mostly confined to one donor each.

Study-wide points: CD4/CD8 balance characterized clones contracting day 15 to 85, and CD4+ skew characterized later expanders. The study found contracting CD4+ clones mainly in CM and EM and contracting CD8+ clones in EMRA.

To note about this clonotype: Its target is not known.

TCRdb re-analysed the 5' RACE reads in MiXCR, keeping a single row per CDR3 protein. This sample has about 400,000 distinct CDR3 sequences, with about a quarter found just once. The length of the CDR3 is 16 residues. Trimming cost V 6 bases and J 1 base; bases outside gene matches: 11. Germline V gene data show CDR1 as SEHNR and CDR2 as FQNEAQ (reference sequence). This TCR derives from an adult woman who had mild COVID-19 (a few samples of this study predate the infection). Cell type and time point are not known. Specimen: PBMCs or a T cell subset sorted from them (not recorded which). V gene TRBV7-9 combines with J gene TRBJ2-5; 7 bases agree with TRBD1. The CDR3 sequence: CASSPGTEPTQETQYF. The DNA of the CDR3 is TGTGCCAGCAGTCCCGGGACAGAGCCAACCCAAGAGACCCAGTACTTC.